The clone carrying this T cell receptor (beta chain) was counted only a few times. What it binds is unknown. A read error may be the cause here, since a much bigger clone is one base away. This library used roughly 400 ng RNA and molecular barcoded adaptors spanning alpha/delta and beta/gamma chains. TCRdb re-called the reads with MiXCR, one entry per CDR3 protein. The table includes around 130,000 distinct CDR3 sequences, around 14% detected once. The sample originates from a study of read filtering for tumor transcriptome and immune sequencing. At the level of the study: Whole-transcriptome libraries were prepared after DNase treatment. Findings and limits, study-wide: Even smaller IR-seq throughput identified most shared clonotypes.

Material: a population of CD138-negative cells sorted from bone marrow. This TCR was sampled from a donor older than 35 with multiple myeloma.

CDR3 region: CASSLEGRPVGNQPQHF. CDR3 nucleotide sequence: TGTGCCAGCAGCTTGGAAGGCAGGCCCGTGGGCAATCAGCCCCAGCATTTT. This sequence joins TRBV5-5 and TRBJ1-5; D call uncertain. V gave up 0 bases and J gave up 2 bases, with 15 bases separating them. This CDR3 is built from 17 residues. The germline gives CDR1 SGHKS, CDR2 YYEKEE (reference sequence).